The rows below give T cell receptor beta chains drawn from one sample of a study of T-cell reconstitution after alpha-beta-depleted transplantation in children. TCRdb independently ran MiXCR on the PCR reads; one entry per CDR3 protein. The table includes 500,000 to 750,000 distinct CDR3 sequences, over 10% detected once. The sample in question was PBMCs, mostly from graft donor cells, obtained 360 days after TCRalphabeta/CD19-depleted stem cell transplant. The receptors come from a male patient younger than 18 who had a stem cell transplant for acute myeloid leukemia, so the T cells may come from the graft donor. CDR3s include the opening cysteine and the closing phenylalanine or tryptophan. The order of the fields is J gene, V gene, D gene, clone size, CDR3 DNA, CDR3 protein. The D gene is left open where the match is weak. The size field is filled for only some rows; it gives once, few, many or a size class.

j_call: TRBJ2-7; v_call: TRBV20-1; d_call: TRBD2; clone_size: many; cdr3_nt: TGCAGTGCTATTAGTCACCGGGGGGGCATCTACGAGCAGTACTTC; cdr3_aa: CSAISHRGGIYEQYF
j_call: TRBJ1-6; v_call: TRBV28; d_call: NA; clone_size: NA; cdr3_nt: TGTGCCAGCAGTTTCGCAGGAAGCTCCTATAATTCACCCCTCCACTTT; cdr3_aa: CASSFAGSSYNSPLHF
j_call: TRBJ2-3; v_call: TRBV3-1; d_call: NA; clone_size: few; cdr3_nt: TGTGCCAGCAGCCAAGATATAGGGCCCACAGATACGCAGTATTTT; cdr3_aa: CASSQDIGPTDTQYF
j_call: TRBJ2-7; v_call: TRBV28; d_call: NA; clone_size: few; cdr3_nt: TGTGCCAGCAGCGAGATCGGGACGGTCGTTTCCTACGAGCAGTACTTC; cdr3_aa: CASSEIGTVVSYEQYF
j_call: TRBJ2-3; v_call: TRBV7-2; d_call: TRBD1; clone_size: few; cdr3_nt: TGTGCCAGCAGCTTCGACAGGGCGCCAGATACGCAGTATTTT; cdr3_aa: CASSFDRAPDTQYF
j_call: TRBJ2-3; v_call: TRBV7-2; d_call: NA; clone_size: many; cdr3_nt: TGTGCCAGCAGCCCCAGCATCTATACGCAGTATTTT; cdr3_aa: CASSPSIYTQYF
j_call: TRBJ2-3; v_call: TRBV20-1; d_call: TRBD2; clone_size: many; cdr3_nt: TGCAGTGCTAGAGATCGCGGGAGGACAAGCACAGATACGCAGTATTTT; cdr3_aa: CSARDRGRTSTDTQYF
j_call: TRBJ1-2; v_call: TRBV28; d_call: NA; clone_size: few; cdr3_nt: TGTGCCAGCAGTTTAGGGGCAGTCTATGGCTACACCTTC; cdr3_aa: CASSLGAVYGYTF
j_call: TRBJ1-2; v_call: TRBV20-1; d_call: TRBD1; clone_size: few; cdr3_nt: TGCAGTGCTAGAGATAGGGACAGCTCTGGCTACACCTTC; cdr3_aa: CSARDRDSSGYTF
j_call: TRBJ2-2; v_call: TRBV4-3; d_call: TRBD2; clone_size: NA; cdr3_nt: TGCGCCAGCAGCCAAGCGGCAGCGGGAGGGTGGACCGGGGAGCTGTTTTTT; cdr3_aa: CASSQAAAGGWTGELFF
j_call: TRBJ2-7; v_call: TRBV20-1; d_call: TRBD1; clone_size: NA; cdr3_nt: TGCAGTGCTAGACCAGGACAGGCGTTCTCCTACGAGCAGTACTTC; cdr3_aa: CSARPGQAFSYEQYF
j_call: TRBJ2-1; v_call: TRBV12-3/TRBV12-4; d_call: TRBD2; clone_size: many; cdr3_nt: TGTGCCAGCAGTTTATTTGGTGGCGGGAGAGCACTCAATGAGCAGTTCTTC; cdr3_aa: CASSLFGGGRALNEQFF
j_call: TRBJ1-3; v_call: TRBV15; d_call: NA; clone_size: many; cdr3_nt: TGTGCCACCAGGGACCGTGTCTCTGGAAACACCATATATTTT; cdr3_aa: CATRDRVSGNTIYF
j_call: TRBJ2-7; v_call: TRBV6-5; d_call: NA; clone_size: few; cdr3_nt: TGTGCCAGTCGACAGGACTCCTACGAGCAGTACTTC; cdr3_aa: CASRQDSYEQYF
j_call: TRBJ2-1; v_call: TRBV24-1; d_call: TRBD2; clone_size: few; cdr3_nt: TGTGCCACCAGTGACCGGGACTACGCCGTCTACAATGAGCAGTTCTTC; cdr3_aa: CATSDRDYAVYNEQFF
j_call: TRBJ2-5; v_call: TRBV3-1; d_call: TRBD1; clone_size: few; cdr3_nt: TGTGCCAGCAGCCAAGTGGACAGGGAGAAGACCCAGTACTTC; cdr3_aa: CASSQVDREKTQYF